The next 11 T cell receptor beta chains were all read from a single sample in a study of shared clonotypes between healthy human individuals. The data were produced by immunoSEQ multiplex PCR, yet TCRdb's version contains in-frame clones alone and is incomplete. Among 2 million to 2.5 million clones listed, about 92% were seen once. The source material was naive CD4+ T cells from PBMCs. Subset given: CD45RA+ positively selected. These receptor sequences come from a man aged 18 to 29 in good health. Some clones in this sample may be carry-over from other donors' samples.

The chain recombines TRBV6-1 with TRBJ2-7, with D tentatively TRBD2 (6 bases). CDR1 is MNHNS and CDR2 is SASEGT in the germline V gene. This CDR3 is built from 12 residues. Trimming stripped 7 bases from V and 12 bases from J, with 19 bases between. The CDR3 protein is CASTRDRVTWYF. CDR3 coding DNA: TGTGCCAGCACGCGGGACCGAGTAACGTGGTACTTC.

J is TRBJ1-1 and V is TRBV29-1; 8 bases align to TRBD1. The CDR3 sequence is 13 residues long. J gave up 4 bases and V 6 bases, and 7 bases lay outside the gene matches. Germline V gene sequence: CDR1 SQVTM, CDR2 ANQGSEA. CDR3 residues: CSVDRVDVTEAFF. In DNA, the CDR3 is TGCAGCGTGGACAGGGTGGATGTCACTGAAGCTTTCTTT.

The chain couples TRBV5-1 to TRBJ2-2; D might be TRBD1 or TRBD2, each matching 6 bases. The CDR3 is 16 amino acids. Per germline, CDR1 SGHRS and CDR2 YFSETQ. Trimming pared 3 bases from V and 2 bases from J, leaving 14 bases between. Written as DNA, the CDR3 is TGCGCCAGCAGCTCCACGGGGGCGCGTAACACCGGGGAGCTGTTTTTT. Translating it yields CASSSTGARNTGELFF.

This clone was detected only a few times. This chain links TRBV4-1 with TRBJ1-1; 10 nucleotides align to TRBD1. Germline CDR1 is MGHRA and CDR2 is YSYEKL. CDR3 length: 14 amino acids. J gave up 10 bases and V 0 bases, and 5 bases lay outside the gene matches. CDR3 nucleotides: TGCGCCAGCAGCCAAGATCCCAGGACAGGGGGAGCTTTCTTT. Translating gives CASSQDPRTGGAFF.

This chain connects TRBV7-9 to TRBJ2-1; D uncertain. Looked up from germline, CDR1 is SEHNR and CDR2 is FQNEAQ (reference sequence). V lost 5 bases and J lost 0, with 14 bases in between. CDR3 length equals 16 residues. CDR3 region: CASSPVLADSYNEQFF. CDR3 nucleotide sequence: TGTGCCAGCAGCCCGGTTCTCGCGGACTCCTACAATGAGCAGTTCTTC.

This clone was picked up one time. The CDR3 region is CASGEAGGPSGDTQYF. The DNA for the CDR3 is TGCGCCAGCGGGGAAGCGGGAGGGCCGTCGGGAGATACGCAGTATTTT. This chain uses TRBV5-1 with TRBJ2-3; TRBD2 matches at 10 bases. The ends lost 7 bases at V and 5 bases at J; junction bases unmatched: 13. The CDR3 covers 16 residues. Germline-derived CDR1 and CDR2 are SGHRS and YFSETQ. The full variable domain, rest sourced from reference TRBV5-1 and TRBJ2-3, is KAGVTQTPRYLIKTRGQQVTLSCSPISGHRSVSWYQQTPGQGLQFLFEYFSETQRNKGNFPGRFSGRQFSNSRSEMNVSTLELGDSALYLCASGEAGGPSGDTQYFGPGTRLTVL.

Comment on this clone: Other DNA variants within this sample encode the same CDR3. The chain combines TRBV7-2 with TRBJ2-5; no reliable D call. This CDR3 has 13 amino acids. V lost 3 bases, J lost 5 bases, and 10 bases lay in between. The germline CDR1 and CDR2 sequences are SGHTA and FQGNSA. The CDR3 sequence is CASSLGFLETQYF. CDR3 sequence (DNA): TGTGCCAGCAGCTTGGGTTTCTTGGAGACCCAGTACTTC. Full variable domain (missing parts from reference TRBV7-2 and TRBJ2-5): GAGVSQSPSNKVTEKGKDVELRCDPISGHTALYWYRQSLGQGLEFLIYFQGNSAPDKSGLPSDRFSAERTGGSVSTLTIQRTQQEDSAVYLCASSLGFLETQYFGPGTRLLVL.

The chain employs TRBV28 and TRBJ2-4; tentative D call: TRBD1 (6 bases). This CDR3 is built from 11 residues. Germline V gives CDR1 MDHEN, CDR2 SYDVKM. V lost 6 bases and J 12 bases, leaving 12 bases between the germline ends. The CDR3 here is CASRSNRDQYF. The CDR3 bases are TGTGCCAGCAGGTCAAACAGGGATCAGTACTTC.

Points on this clone: Other DNA sequences in this specimen translate into the identical CDR3. This chain joins TRBV19 and TRBJ2-1; D might be TRBD2 (5 bases). Trimming stripped 6 bases from V and 0 bases from J, with 9 bases between. The length of the CDR3 is 14 residues. CDR1 is LNHDA and CDR2 is SQIVND in the germline V gene (reference sequence). CDR3 amino acids: CASRARGSYNEQFF. CDR3 sequence (DNA): TGTGCCAGTAGGGCCCGGGGCTCCTACAATGAGCAGTTCTTC.

V gene TRBV28 combines with J gene TRBJ1-3; 7 bases agree with TRBD1. The CDR3 is 16 residues long. The junction had 10 bases not matched to a gene; V was cut back by 8 bases and J by 0 bases. Germline CDR1 is MDHEN and CDR2 is SYDVKM. The CDR3 DNA follows: TGTGCCAGCCAGTTCTATGGGACAGCCTCTGGAAACACCATATATTTT. Protein sequence: CASQFYGTASGNTIYF.

The V gene is TRBV28, the J gene TRBJ2-1; D gene uncertain. The germline V gene has CDR1 MDHEN and CDR2 SYDVKM. This CDR3 region has 12 residues. V dropped 5 bases and J dropped 15 bases, with 17 bases sitting between them. The CDR3 spells CASSQTVSWGFF. CDR3 DNA sequence: TGTGCCAGCAGTCAAACCGTCTCCTGGGGGTTCTTC.